This T cell receptor beta chain originates from a study of cytomegalovirus exposure and HLA in healthy donors. Amplification used 60 Vbeta primers and 13 Jbeta primers. The method was immunoSEQ multiplex PCR; TCRdb's version includes in-frame clones alone and lacks a portion of them. The sample has 120,000 to 150,000 clones; around 80% are singletons. Germline V gene sequence: CDR1 SGHTA, CDR2 FQGNSA. V shed 4 bases, J shed 2 bases, and the junction held 1 base outside the gene matches. The CDR3 runs 13 residues. The sequence came from a man aged 18 to 29 in good health and CMV-seropositive. Sequenced input: PBMCs. The chain has TRBV7-2 and TRBJ2-5, with TRBD2 matching over 7 bases. The CDR3 loop is CASSSGLQETQYF. For the CDR3, the DNA is TGTGCCAGCAGCTCGGGACTACAAGAGACCCAGTACTTC.